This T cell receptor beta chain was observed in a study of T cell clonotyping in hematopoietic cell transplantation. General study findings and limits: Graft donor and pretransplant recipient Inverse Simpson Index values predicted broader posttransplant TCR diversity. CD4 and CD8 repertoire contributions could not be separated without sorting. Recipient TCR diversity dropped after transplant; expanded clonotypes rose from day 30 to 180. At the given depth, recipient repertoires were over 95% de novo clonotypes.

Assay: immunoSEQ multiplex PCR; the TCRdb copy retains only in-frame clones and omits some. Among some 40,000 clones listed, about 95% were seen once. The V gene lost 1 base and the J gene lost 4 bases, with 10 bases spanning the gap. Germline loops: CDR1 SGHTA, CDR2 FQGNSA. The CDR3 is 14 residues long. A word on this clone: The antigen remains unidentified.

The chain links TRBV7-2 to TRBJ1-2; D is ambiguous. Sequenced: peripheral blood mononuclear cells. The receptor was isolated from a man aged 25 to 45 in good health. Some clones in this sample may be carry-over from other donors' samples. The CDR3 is CASSLDRGGYGYTF. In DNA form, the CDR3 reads TGTGCCAGCAGCTTAGATCGGGGAGGCTATGGCTACACCTTC.